The entry below describes one T cell receptor beta chain. Its antigen is not identified. The data belong to a study of T-cell memory formation after mild COVID-19. General study findings and limits: Second-wave clones reaching peak frequency on day 37 lacked confirmed SARS-CoV-2 specificity. Shrinking CD4+ clones were chiefly CM and EM; CD8+ ones were chiefly EMRA.

TCRdb reprocessed the 5' RACE reads via MiXCR and lists one record per CDR3 protein. The sample lists hundreds of thousands of distinct CDR3 sequences, roughly 20% seen once, with approximately 8.4% in the top ten. Germline V gene sequence: CDR1 DFQATT, CDR2 SNEGSKA (reference sequence). The CDR3 is 14 amino acids. V shed 0 bases, J shed 4 bases, and the junction held 6 bases outside the gene matches. This receptor was obtained from an adult woman who had mild COVID-19 (a few samples of this study predate the infection). Cell type and time point are not known. What was sequenced was PBMCs or a T cell subset sorted from them (not recorded which). The chain recombines TRBV20-1 with TRBJ2-7; 7 nucleotides align to TRBD2. CDR3 in DNA: TGCAGTGCTAGAGATAGGGCGGGGGTATACGAGCAGTACTTC. Amino acid sequence: CSARDRAGVYEQYF.